A single sample is the source of the 15 T cell receptor beta chains below, sequenced in a study of cytomegalovirus exposure and HLA in healthy donors. Use of 60 Vbeta and 13 Jbeta primers characterized the PCR. Profiling relied on immunoSEQ multiplex PCR, and the TCRdb table lists in-frame clones only, not all of them. Among about 190,000 clones listed, about 80% were seen once. Sequencing was carried out using PBMCs. Source of these receptors: a woman younger than 45 in good health and CMV-seronegative.

The V and J genes are TRBV2 and TRBJ1-2, with D unclear. Germline loops: CDR1 SNHLY, CDR2 FYNNEI. Trimming removed 5 bases at V and 4 bases at J, with 23 bases between. The CDR3 has 17 residues. Written as DNA, the CDR3 is TGTGCCAGCAGTCCCTCAATCCTTCAGATACCAACCTATGGCTACACCTTC. Translation: CASSPSILQIPTYGYTF.

The chain uses TRBV4-3 and TRBJ1-4; D is unresolved. The germline V and J ends were trimmed by 1 base and 10 bases, with 25 bases remaining between them. The CDR3 is 18 residues long. Germline V gene lookup returns CDR1 LGHNA and CDR2 YSLEER. DNA of the CDR3: TGCGCCAGCAGCCAAGGCGGTCCTAGCCTCAACCCTAAGCGAAAACTGTTTTTT. The encoded protein is CASSQGGPSLNPKRKLFF.

This rearrangement joins TRBV7-6 to TRBJ1-2; D remains unclear. The ends were cut back, 5 bases at V and 0 bases at J, with 19 bases in the middle. The length of the CDR3 is 17 residues. Germline CDR1 and CDR2: SGHVS and FNYEAQ. CDR3 sequence: CASSPSVGSPSNYGYTF. In DNA, the CDR3 is TGTGCCAGCAGCCCCAGTGTTGGGAGCCCGTCTAACTATGGCTACACCTTC.

V usage is TRBV29-1 and J usage is TRBJ1-1; D ambiguous. Trimming took 6 bases from V and 3 from J, leaving 14 bases between them. In germline, CDR1 is SQVTM, CDR2 ANQGSEA. This CDR3 contains 13 residues. The CDR3, as DNA: TGCAGCGTCTCGGAGGCCGGGGACACTGAAGCTTTCTTT. Translated: CSVSEAGDTEAFF.

V gene TRBV28 combines with J gene TRBJ2-7; 7 bases align to TRBD1. The junction had 7 bases not matched to a gene; V was cut back by 6 bases and J by 2 bases. This CDR3 comprises 14 residues. Germline V gene sequence: CDR1 MDHEN, CDR2 SYDVKM. CDR3 sequence: CASSPGTATYEQYF. In DNA, the CDR3 is TGTGCCAGCAGCCCCGGGACAGCTACCTACGAGCAGTACTTC.

Only one count was recorded for this clone. The V gene is TRBV5-6, the J gene TRBJ1-2; a weak D match, TRBD1 (5 bases). The CDR3 is 14 amino acids. CDR1 is SGHDT, CDR2 YYEEEE, per germline. The germline V and J ends were trimmed by 2 bases and 0 bases, with 8 bases remaining between them. CDR3 sequence (DNA): TGTGCCAGCAGCTTTAGGGGTACTAACTATGGCTACACCTTC. Translated, it gives CASSFRGTNYGYTF.

V is TRBV4-1 and J is TRBJ2-1, with 8 bases identical to TRBD2. This CDR3 is built from 20 residues. Looked up from germline, CDR1 is MGHRA and CDR2 is YSYEKL. The trim removed 3 bases at V and 4 bases at J, leaving 20 bases unmatched. The CDR3: CASSQRPGGYRDVSYNEQFF. DNA of the CDR3: TGCGCCAGCAGCCAGCGACCGGGGGGGTACCGCGACGTGAGTTACAATGAGCAGTTCTTC.

The rearrangement joins TRBV7-2 to TRBJ2-7; D not certain. CDR3 length equals 12 residues. Germline loops: CDR1 SGHTA, CDR2 FQGNSA. V was shortened by 5 bases and J by 3 bases, with 8 bases between the two germline ends. The CDR3 DNA sequence: TGTGCCAGCAGCCGGTTATACTACGAGCAGTACTTC. Its translation is CASSRLYYEQYF.

The J gene is TRBJ2-1, the V gene TRBV30, with D possibly matching TRBD1 (5 bases). The CDR3 sequence is 11 residues long. Deletions cut 7 bases from V and 7 bases from J, with 11 bases between. Germline values: CDR1 GTSNPN, CDR2 SVGIG (reference sequence). The CDR3 loop reads CASRTFNEQFF. For the CDR3, the DNA is TGTGCCTCTCGGACATTTAATGAGCAGTTCTTC.

CDR3 DNA: TGTGCCAGCGCCCAACAGGACACTGAAGCTTTCTTT. Its translation is CASAQQDTEAFF. The chain employs TRBV27 and TRBJ1-1, with D perhaps matching TRBD1 (5 bases). The ends were cut back, 8 bases at V and 3 bases at J, with 10 bases in the middle. The CDR3 extends over 12 amino acids. Looked up from germline, CDR1 is MNHEY and CDR2 is SMNVEV (reference sequence).

This chain links TRBV5-4 with TRBJ1-2; TRBD1 matches 10 bases. V lost 0 bases to trimming and J lost 4 bases; unmatched junction nucleotides: 9. This CDR3 spans 17 amino acids. The germline V gene has CDR1 SGHNT and CDR2 YYREEE (reference sequence). The CDR3 sequence is CASSLGGLTGGFYGYTF. The DNA for the CDR3 is TGTGCCAGCAGCTTGGGGGGGCTGACAGGGGGCTTCTATGGCTACACCTTC.

The chain is built from TRBV28 and TRBJ1-6; D gene ambiguous. Germline-derived CDR1 and CDR2 are MDHEN and SYDVKM. CDR3 length: 13 residues. Trimming removed 5 bases from V and 4 bases from J, with 6 bases in between. The chain's CDR3 is CASSPRYNSPLHF. DNA for the CDR3: TGTGCCAGCAGTCCCCGTTATAATTCACCCCTCCACTTT.

This clone was counted between two and nine times. The chain recombines TRBV28 with TRBJ2-2; a weak D match, TRBD1 (6 bases). Looked up from germline, CDR1 is MDHEN and CDR2 is SYDVKM. With 5 bases removed from V and 3 bases from J, the gap between germline ends came to 10 bases. The CDR3 contains 14 residues. CDR3 nucleotide sequence: TGTGCCAGCAGTCTCACAGGGTACACCGGGGAGCTGTTTTTT. Protein sequence: CASSLTGYTGELFF.

The rearrangement joins TRBV5-1 to TRBJ1-1; TRBD1 matches at 7 bases. With 1 base clipped from V and 1 base from J, the junction kept 1 base outside the gene matches. The germline gives CDR1 SGHRS, CDR2 YFSETQ. The CDR3 length is 14 residues. CDR3 DNA sequence: TGCGCCAGCAGCTTGACAGGGGAGAACACTGAAGCTTTCTTT. Translating gives CASSLTGENTEAFF.

The chain combines TRBV28 with TRBJ2-7; 7 bases are a match to TRBD1. V gave up 6 bases and J gave up 2 bases; unmatched junction bases: 4. The CDR3 contains 13 residues. In germline, CDR1 is MDHEN, CDR2 SYDVKM. CDR3 loop: CASSWDSTYEQYF. CDR3 nucleotide sequence: TGTGCCAGCAGCTGGGACAGTACCTACGAGCAGTACTTC. The variable domain in full, with the rest retrieved from reference TRBV28 and TRBJ2-7, is DVKVTQSSRYLVKRTGEKVFLECVQDMDHENMFWYRQDPGLGLRLIYFSYDVKMKEKGDIPEGYSVSREKKERFSLILESASTNQTSMYLCASSWDSTYEQYFGPGTRLTVT.